This TCR beta chain is drawn from a study of T cell responses to AZD1222 COVID-19 vaccine. This CDR3 comprises 15 residues. V was cut by 2 bases and J by 5 bases, with 15 bases left in between. Germline values: CDR1 SNHLY, CDR2 FYNNEI. Measured with immunoSEQ multiplex PCR; TCRdb has only the in-frame clones, and not every one. The sample has 120,000 or so clones, approximately 85% seen once. The chain is built from TRBV2 and TRBJ2-5, with D perhaps TRBD2 (7 bases). The specimen comprised peripheral blood, sampled on day 0 of AZD1222 vaccination. The TCR comes from an adult in good health. DNA for the CDR3: TGTGCCAGCAGTGAATGGGGGCGGGAGCACGAGACCCAGTACTTC. Its translation is CASSEWGREHETQYF.